This T cell receptor (beta chain) was sequenced for a study of identical twins. The study's findings and limits: Insertions were reduced in abundant cord blood beta clonotypes but not in memory repertoires. Excess sharing by twins proved weaker in beta out-of-frame sequences.

Unique molecular identifiers were in the cDNA, with template-switch universal primer binding. TCRdb ran MiXCR on the 5' RACE reads and lists one entry per CDR3 protein. Of roughly 570,000 distinct CDR3 sequences in the sample, 9.5% to 10% were seen once. This clonotype was recorded at least ten times. What it binds is not known. Germline-derived CDR1 and CDR2 are MNHEY and SVGAGI. With 0 bases clipped from V and 4 bases from J, the junction kept 15 bases outside the gene matches. This CDR3 has 19 residues. This sample also belongs to another study, concerning yellow fever vaccine responses in identical twins.

The sequence derives from a woman aged 18-30 years in good health. The chain combines TRBV6-5 with TRBJ2-7; 10 nucleotides agree with TRBD2. Sequencing was performed on PBMCs. CDR3 amino acids: CASSYSTLAGPERGYEQYF. CDR3 nucleotide sequence: TGTGCCAGCAGTTACTCGACACTAGCGGGGCCCGAACGGGGGTACGAGCAGTACTTC.